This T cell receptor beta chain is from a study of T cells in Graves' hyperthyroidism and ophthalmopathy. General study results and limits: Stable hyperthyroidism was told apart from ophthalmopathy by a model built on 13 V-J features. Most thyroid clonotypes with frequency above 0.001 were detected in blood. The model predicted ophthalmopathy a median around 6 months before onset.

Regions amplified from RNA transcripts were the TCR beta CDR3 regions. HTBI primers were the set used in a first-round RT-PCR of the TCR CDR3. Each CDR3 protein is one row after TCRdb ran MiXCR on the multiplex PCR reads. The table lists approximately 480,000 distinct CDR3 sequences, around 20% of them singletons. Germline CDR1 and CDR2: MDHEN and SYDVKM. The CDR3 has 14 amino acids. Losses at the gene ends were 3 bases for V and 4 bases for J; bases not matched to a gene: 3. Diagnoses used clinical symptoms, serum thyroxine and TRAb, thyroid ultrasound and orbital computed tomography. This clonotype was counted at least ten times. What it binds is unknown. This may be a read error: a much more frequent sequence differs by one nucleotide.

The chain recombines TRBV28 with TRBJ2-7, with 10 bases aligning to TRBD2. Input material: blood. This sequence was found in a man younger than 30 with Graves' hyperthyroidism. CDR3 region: CASSLAAGGYEQYF. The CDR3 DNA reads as TGTGCCAGCAGTTTGGCAGCGGGGGGGTACGAGCAGTACTTC.